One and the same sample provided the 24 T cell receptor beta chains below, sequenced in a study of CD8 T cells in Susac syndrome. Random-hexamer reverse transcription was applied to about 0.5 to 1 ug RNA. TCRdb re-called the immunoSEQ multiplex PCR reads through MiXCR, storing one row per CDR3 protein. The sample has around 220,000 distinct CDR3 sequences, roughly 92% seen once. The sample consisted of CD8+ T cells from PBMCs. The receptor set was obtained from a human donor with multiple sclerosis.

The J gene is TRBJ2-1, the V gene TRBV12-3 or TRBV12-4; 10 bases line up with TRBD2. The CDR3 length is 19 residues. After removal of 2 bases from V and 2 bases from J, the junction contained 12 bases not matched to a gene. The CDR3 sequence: CASSLWISESGGAYNEQFF. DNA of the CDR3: TGTGCCAGCAGTTTATGGATAAGTGAGAGCGGGGGGGCCTACAATGAGCAGTTCTTC.

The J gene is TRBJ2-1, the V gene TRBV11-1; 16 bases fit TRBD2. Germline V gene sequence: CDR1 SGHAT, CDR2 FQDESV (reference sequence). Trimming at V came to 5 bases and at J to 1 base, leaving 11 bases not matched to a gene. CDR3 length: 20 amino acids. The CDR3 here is CASSTSGTSGRAGSYNEQFF. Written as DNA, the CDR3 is TGTGCCAGCAGCACCTCCGGGACTAGCGGGAGGGCCGGATCCTACAATGAGCAGTTCTTC.

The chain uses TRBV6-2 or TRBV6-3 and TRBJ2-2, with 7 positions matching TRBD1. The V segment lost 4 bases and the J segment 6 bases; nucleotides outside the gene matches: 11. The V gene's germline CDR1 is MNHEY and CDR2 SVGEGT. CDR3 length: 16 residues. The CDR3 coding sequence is TGTGCCAGCAGTTCCCACCGACAGGGTAATGCCGGGGAGCTGTTTTTT. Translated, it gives CASSSHRQGNAGELFF.

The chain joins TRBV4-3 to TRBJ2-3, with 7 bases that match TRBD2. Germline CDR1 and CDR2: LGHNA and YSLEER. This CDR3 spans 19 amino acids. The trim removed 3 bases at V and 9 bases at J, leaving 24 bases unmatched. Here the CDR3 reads CASSHSPLLAEDFSGTQYF. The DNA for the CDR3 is TGCGCCAGCAGCCATAGCCCTCTCCTAGCGGAGGATTTTTCAGGCACGCAGTATTTT.

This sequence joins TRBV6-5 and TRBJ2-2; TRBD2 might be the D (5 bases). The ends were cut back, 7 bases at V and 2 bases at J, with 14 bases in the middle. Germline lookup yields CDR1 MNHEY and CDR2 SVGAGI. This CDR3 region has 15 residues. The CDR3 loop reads CASTESGDNTGELFF. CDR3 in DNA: TGTGCCAGCACCGAGAGCGGAGACAACACCGGGGAGCTGTTTTTT.

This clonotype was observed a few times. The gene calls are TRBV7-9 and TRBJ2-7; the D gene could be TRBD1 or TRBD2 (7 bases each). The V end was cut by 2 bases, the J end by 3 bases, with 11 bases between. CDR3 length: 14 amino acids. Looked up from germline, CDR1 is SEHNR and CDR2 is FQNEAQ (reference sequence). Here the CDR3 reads CASSLSGGDYEQYF. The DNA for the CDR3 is TGTGCCAGCAGCTTATCAGGGGGGGACTACGAGCAGTACTTC.

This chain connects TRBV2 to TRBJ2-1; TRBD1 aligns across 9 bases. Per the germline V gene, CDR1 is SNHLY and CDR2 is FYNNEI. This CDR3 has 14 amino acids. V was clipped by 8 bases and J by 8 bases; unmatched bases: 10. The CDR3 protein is CASLQGQGGHEQFF. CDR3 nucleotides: TGTGCCAGCCTCCAGGGACAGGGCGGCCATGAGCAGTTCTTC.

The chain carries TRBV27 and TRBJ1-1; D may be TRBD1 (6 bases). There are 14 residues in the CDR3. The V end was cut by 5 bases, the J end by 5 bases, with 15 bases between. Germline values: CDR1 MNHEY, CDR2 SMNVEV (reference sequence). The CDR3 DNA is TGTGCCAGCAGTCCCGGCGACAGGAGAACTGAAGCTTTCTTT. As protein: CASSPGDRRTEAFF.

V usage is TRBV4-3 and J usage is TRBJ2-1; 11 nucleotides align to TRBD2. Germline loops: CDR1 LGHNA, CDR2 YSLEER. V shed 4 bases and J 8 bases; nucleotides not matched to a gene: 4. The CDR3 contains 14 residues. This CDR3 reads CASSLLAGGYEQFF. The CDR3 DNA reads TGCGCCAGCAGCCTCTTAGCGGGAGGGTATGAGCAGTTCTTC.

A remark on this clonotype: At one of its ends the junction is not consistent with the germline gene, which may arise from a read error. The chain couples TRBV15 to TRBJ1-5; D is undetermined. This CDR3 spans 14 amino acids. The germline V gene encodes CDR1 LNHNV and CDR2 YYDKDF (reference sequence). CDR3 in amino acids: CATSERASNQPQHF. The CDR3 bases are TGTGCCACCAGCGAACGGGCCTCGAATCAGCCTCAGCATTTT.

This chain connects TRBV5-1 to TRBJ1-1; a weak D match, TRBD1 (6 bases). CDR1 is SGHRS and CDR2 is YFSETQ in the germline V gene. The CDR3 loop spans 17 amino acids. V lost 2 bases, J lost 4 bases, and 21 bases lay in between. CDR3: CASSFVTAGAGITEAFF. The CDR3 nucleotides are TGCGCCAGCAGCTTCGTCACTGCGGGGGCAGGAATCACTGAAGCTTTCTTT.

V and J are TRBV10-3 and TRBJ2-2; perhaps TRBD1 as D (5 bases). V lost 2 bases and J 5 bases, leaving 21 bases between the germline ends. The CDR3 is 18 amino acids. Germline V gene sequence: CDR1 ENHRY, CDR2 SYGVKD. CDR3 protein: CAISERRRALSRTGELFF. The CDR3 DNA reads TGTGCCATCAGTGAGCGGCGCAGGGCGTTAAGTCGAACCGGGGAGCTGTTTTTT.

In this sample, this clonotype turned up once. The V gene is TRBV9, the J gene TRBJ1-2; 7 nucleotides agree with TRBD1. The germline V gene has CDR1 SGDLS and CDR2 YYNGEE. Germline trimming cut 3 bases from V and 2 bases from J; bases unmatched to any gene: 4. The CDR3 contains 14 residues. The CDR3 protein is CASSGGQLNYGYTF. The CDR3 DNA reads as TGTGCCAGCAGCGGGGGACAGCTCAACTATGGCTACACCTTC.

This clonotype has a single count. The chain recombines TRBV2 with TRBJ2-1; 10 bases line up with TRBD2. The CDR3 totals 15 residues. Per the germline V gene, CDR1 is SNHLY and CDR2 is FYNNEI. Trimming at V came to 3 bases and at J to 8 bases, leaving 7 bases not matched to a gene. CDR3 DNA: TGTGCCAGCAGTGATAGGGCTAGCGGGGGCGATGAGCAGTTCTTC. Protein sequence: CASSDRASGGDEQFF.

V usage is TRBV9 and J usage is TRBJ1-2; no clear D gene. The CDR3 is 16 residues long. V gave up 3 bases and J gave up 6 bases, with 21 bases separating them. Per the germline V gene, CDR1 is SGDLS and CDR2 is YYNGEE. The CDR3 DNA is TGTGCCAGCAGCGCCATGACCGGGCCCGAAGCCGATGGCTACACCTTC. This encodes CASSAMTGPEADGYTF.

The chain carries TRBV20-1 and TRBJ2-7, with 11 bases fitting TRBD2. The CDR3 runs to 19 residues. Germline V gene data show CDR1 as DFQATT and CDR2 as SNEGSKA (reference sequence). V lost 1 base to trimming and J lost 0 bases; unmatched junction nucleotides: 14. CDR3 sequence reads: CSARGLGGLAGGRSYEQYF. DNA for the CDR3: TGCAGTGCTAGAGGTTTGGGGGGCCTAGCGGGAGGACGCTCCTACGAGCAGTACTTC.

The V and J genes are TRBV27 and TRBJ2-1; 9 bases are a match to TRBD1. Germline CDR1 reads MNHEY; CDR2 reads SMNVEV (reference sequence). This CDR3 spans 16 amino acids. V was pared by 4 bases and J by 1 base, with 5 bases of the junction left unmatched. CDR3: CASSWAGTGSYNEQFF. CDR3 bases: TGTGCCAGCAGTTGGGCCGGGACAGGGTCCTACAATGAGCAGTTCTTC.

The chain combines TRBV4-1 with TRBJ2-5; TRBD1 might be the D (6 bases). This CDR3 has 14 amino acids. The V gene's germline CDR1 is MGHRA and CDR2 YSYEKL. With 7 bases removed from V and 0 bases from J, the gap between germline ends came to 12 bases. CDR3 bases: TGCGCCAGCAAGGGGGTATGGGACCAAGAGACCCAGTACTTC. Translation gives CASKGVWDQETQYF.

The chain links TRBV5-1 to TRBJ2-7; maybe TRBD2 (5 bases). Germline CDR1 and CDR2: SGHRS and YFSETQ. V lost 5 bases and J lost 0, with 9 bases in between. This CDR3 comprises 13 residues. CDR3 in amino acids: CASRLVPSYEQYF. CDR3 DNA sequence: TGCGCCAGCAGACTAGTGCCCTCCTACGAGCAGTACTTC.

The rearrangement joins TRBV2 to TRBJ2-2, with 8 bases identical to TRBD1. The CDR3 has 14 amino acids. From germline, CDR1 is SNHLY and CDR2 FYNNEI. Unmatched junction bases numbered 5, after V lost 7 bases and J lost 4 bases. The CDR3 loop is CASKGQVSTGELFF. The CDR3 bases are TGTGCCAGCAAGGGACAGGTATCCACCGGGGAGCTGTTTTTT.

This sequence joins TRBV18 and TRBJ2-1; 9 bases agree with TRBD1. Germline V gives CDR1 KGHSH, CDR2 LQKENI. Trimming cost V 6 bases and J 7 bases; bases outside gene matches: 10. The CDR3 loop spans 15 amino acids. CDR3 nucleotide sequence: TGTGCCAGCTCGTCCGGGACAGGGATTTGGAATGAGCAGTTCTTC. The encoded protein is CASSSGTGIWNEQFF.

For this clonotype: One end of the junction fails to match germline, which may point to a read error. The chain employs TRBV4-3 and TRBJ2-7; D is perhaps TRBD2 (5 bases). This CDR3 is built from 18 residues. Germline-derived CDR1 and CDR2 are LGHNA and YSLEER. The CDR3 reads CASSQGPGLSALGYEQNF. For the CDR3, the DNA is TGCGCCAGCAGCCAAGGCCCGGGTCTTAGCGCTTTGGGGTACGAGCAGAACTTC.

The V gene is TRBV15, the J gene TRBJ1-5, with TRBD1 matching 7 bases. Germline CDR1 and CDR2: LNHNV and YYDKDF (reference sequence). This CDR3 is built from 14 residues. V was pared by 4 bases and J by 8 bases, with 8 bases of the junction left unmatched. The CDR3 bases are TGTGCCACCAGCAACGGACAGGCTATTGAGCCCCAGCATTTT. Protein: CATSNGQAIEPQHF.

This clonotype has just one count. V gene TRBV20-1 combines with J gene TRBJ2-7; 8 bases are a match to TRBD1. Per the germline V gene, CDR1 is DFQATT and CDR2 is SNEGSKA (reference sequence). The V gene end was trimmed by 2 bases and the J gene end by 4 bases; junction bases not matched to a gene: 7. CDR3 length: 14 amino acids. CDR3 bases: TGCAGTGCTAGACCCCGGGACAGGCCGTACGAGCAGTACTTC. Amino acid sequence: CSARPRDRPYEQYF.